The rows below give T cell receptor beta chains drawn from one sample of a study of T-cell reconstitution after alpha-beta-depleted transplantation in children. Via MiXCR, TCRdb re-called the PCR reads, giving one row per CDR3 protein. This sample yields 780,000 or so distinct CDR3 sequences, of which under 20% are seen a single time; under 6% belongs to the top ten. The sequences come from PBMCs, mostly from graft donor cells, collected 360 days after TCRalphabeta/CD19-depleted stem cell transplant. These receptors originate from a male patient aged 10 to 17 who had a stem cell transplant for acute lymphoblastic leukemia, so the T cells may come from the graft donor. The CDR3 runs from the conserved cysteine through the conserved F or W. D genes are given only for firm matches. Where a row states a size, it is once, few, many or the class of an expanded clone; other rows omit it.

clone size: .; J gene: TRBJ1-1; V gene: TRBV30; D gene: TRBD1; CDR3 protein: CAWSTGALTTEAFF; CDR3 DNA: TGTGCCTGGAGTACAGGGGCCCTTACCACTGAAGCTTTCTTT
clone size: many; J gene: TRBJ2-1; V gene: TRBV7-9; D gene: .; CDR3 protein: CASSLTSPIPYNEQFF; CDR3 DNA: TGTGCCAGCAGCTTGACTTCTCCCATACCCTACAATGAGCAGTTCTTC
clone size: few; J gene: TRBJ2-7; V gene: TRBV12-3/TRBV12-4; D gene: .; CDR3 protein: CASSLAGRGLSEQYF; CDR3 DNA: TGTGCCAGCAGTTTAGCTGGGCGGGGTTTATCCGAGCAGTACTTC
clone size: .; J gene: TRBJ1-5; V gene: TRBV20-1; D gene: .; CDR3 protein: CSASGRSWGPQHF; CDR3 DNA: TGCAGTGCTAGTGGACGATCCTGGGGGCCCCAGCATTTT
clone size: .; J gene: TRBJ1-2; V gene: TRBV5-1; D gene: .; CDR3 protein: CASSLRTAINYGYTF; CDR3 DNA: TGCGCCAGCAGCTTGAGGACAGCGATTAACTATGGCTACACCTTC
clone size: few; J gene: TRBJ2-3; V gene: TRBV12-3/TRBV12-4; D gene: .; CDR3 protein: CASSPSLGQQYF; CDR3 DNA: TGTGCCAGCAGCCCTTCCCTGGGACAACAGTATTTT
clone size: few; J gene: TRBJ2-5; V gene: TRBV4-2; D gene: .; CDR3 protein: CASSDPQATQYF; CDR3 DNA: TGTGCCAGCAGCGACCCTCAAGCGACCCAGTACTTC
clone size: few; J gene: TRBJ1-1; V gene: TRBV4-1; D gene: .; CDR3 protein: CASSQDPGWGNGAEAFF; CDR3 DNA: TGCGCCAGCAGCCAAGATCCGGGTTGGGGGAACGGGGCTGAAGCTTTCTTT
clone size: many; J gene: TRBJ2-1; V gene: TRBV29-1; D gene: TRBD1; CDR3 protein: CSGNRGYDNEQFF; CDR3 DNA: TGCAGCGGGAACAGGGGCTACGACAATGAGCAGTTCTTC
clone size: few; J gene: TRBJ2-7; V gene: TRBV27; D gene: .; CDR3 protein: CASSLRAETYEQYF; CDR3 DNA: TGTGCCAGCAGTTTACGGGCAGAAACCTACGAGCAGTACTTC
clone size: many; J gene: TRBJ1-5; V gene: TRBV27; D gene: .; CDR3 protein: CASSLKGGPQHF; CDR3 DNA: TGTGCCAGCAGTTTAAAGGGGGGGCCCCAGCATTTT